This TCR beta chain was observed in a study of tumor and adjacent non-tumor tissue in lung cancer. Study details: Stage I to III disease affected roughly 10 men and roughly five women aged about 30 to 85.

The CDR3 runs 15 residues. Germline values: CDR1 LGHNA, CDR2 YNFKEQ. This sample's RNA came from whole unsorted tissue. More than 3 cm separated this lung sample from the edge of the tumor. In the case of this clonotype: Its antigen is unidentified. Compared with germline, one end of the junction differs, possibly owing to a read error.

Study outcomes and limitations: TCR diversity was significantly greater in tumor than normal lung tissue. Normal lung showed higher cumulative top 100 clone frequency than tumor.

A modified ARM-PCR protocol with three rounds of nested PCR amplified TCRbeta. TCRdb reprocessed the multiplex PCR reads with MiXCR, giving one entry per CDR3 protein. The sample lists about 86,000 distinct CDR3 sequences, roughly three quarters occurring once. This chain links TRBV4-2 with TRBJ1-5; D not certain. This receptor was taken from a woman aged 45 to 65 with non-small cell lung cancer. Sequencing was done on a sample of distant non-tumor lung tissue. The DNA for the CDR3 is TGTGCTAACAGCCAAAACCTCGCTAGCAATCAACCCCAGCATTTT. This translates into CANSQNLASNQPQHF.